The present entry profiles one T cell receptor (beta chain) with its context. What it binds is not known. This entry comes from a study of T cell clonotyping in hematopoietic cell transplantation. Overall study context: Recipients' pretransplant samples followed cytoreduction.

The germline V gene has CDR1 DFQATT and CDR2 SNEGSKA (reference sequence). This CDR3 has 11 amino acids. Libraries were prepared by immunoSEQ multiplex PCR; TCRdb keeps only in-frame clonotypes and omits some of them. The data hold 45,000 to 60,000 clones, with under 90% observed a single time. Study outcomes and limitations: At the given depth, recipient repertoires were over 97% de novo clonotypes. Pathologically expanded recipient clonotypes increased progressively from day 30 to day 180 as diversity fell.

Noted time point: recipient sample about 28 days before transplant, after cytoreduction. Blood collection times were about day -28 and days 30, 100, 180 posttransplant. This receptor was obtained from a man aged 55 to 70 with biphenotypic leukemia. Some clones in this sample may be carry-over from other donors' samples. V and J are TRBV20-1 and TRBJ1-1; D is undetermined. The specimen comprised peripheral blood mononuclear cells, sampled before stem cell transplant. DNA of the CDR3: TGCAGCGAAGAGGAATTCGGGGAAGCTTTCTTT. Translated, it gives CSEEEFGEAFF.